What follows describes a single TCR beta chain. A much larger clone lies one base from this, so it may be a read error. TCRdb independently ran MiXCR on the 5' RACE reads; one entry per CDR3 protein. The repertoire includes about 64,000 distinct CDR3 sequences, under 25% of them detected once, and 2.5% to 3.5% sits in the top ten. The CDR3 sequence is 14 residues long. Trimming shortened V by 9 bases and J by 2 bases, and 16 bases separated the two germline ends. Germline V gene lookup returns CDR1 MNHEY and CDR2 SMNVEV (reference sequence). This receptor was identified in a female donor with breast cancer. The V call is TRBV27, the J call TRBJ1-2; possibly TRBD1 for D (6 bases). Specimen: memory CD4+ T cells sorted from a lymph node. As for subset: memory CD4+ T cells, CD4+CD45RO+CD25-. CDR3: CASGKDRQNYGYTF. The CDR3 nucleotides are TGTGCCAGTGGGAAGGACAGACAGAACTATGGCTACACCTTC.